The text below deals with one TCR beta chain. It has no known antigen specificity. No much larger clone is present one base from it, and per-base qualities are unavailable. The V end gives up 6 bases and the J end 0 bases, leaving 11 bases in the junction not matched to a gene. According to the germline V gene (reference sequence), CDR1 reads MNHEY and CDR2 reads SMNVEV. The CDR3 runs 18 residues from the cysteine to the phenylalanine. Kept here is only the CDR3 DNA, which spans 54 bases and is read in frame from base 1. TCR CDR3 regions were amplified from genomic DNA by multiplex PCR using the deep immunoSEQ assay. For each cell subset, the extracted genomic DNA was distributed evenly across all wells of several immunoSEQ 96-well plates, and each plate served as one replicate. For sorted subsets, about 200 ng genomic DNA, equal to about 30,000 T cell genomes, was loaded into each replicate PCR. Purified libraries were quantified with a Qubit 3.0 fluorometer, sized on a Bioanalyzer 2100, and re-quantified with the KAPA Library Quantification kit. A separate single-read 150-cycle Illumina NextSeq 550 flow cell was used to sequence each immunoSEQ 96-well plate. On the authors' methods: Because the immunoSEQ output held only junctional sequences and lacked quality scores, the filtering could not match the filtering applied to full-length reads. To assign V/J genes and CDR3, sequences were annotated using PyIR, a Python wrapper for IgBLAST v1.9, with IMGT germline references. Reads with weak V/J assignments (E-value above 1e-6), missing CDR3, stop codons, out-of-frame junctions, or ambiguous translated residues were removed. V3J clonotypes were defined as sequences sharing an identical inferred V gene, J gene, and CDR3 amino acid sequence. The percentage overlap between two repertoires was calculated by dividing the number of shared unique clonotypes by the size of the smaller repertoire. RTK rarefaction, the Chao1 estimator, and Recon v2.1 estimates of unobserved clonotypes were used to assess repertoire richness. For all TCRbeta clonotypes obtained by the gDNA method from a few donors, generation probabilities were computed with OLGA. Sourced from immuneACCESS, this table was stored by TCRdb with only in-frame sequences that have V and J called. A share of the clones is absent; for the studies checked, an unresolved V gene accounts for under half, and the remainder has no known explanation. From that table come the V and J calls and clone size; the DNA was used to work out D and trimming. Within this sample are fewer than 800,000 clones, with about 91% of them counted one time only. In total, the top ten clones hold 24% of the sample.

CD8 naive samples were obtained by positive selection for CCR7 among CD45RO-negative cells, yielding a CD45RA+CCR7+ population from which TemRA cells were excluded. Donors were healthy HIV-negative adults with no recently reported acute infections or vaccinations. Every donor was a Caucasian adult residing in Nashville, Tennessee, USA. After blood collection by leukapheresis, PBMCs were isolated using Ficoll-Histopaque density gradient centrifugation and then cryopreserved in the vapor phase of liquid nitrogen. Analytical flow cytometry was used to check the purity and quantity of every magnetically sorted T cell population. Genomic DNA was isolated from every sorted fraction and measured by UV absorbance on a Nanodrop 2000c. This record comes from a study of shared clonotypes between healthy human individuals (dated by TCRdb to the early 2020s). For the study in its entirety: A few men and a couple of women, aged 18 to 49 years, made up the cohort. For each donor, three plates each were used for CD4 naive and CD4 memory, two plates were used for CD8 naive, and one plate was used for CD8 memory. Different laboratories and diverse techniques were used to prepare libraries and sequence TCR repertoires, to increase sequencing depth and limit assay-specific biases. Between about 0.8 and 9 billion PBMCs per donor were obtained by leukapheresis. Blood TCR repertoires of five healthy adults were deeply sequenced to estimate repertoire size and the extent of clonotype sharing between individuals. Beyond this particular receptor, the publication reports: Compared with non-shared clonotypes, the clonotypes found in all four sorted-subset donors had higher generation probabilities. Rarefaction of sorted-subset datasets indicated incomplete sequencing despite the large sequencing depth. About 5% of naive CD4, roughly 3.5% of naive CD8, approximately 2% of memory CD4, and approximately 0.4% of memory CD8 clonotypes were shared across several donors. Sampling was restricted to blood, and TCR repertoires in tissue are likely to differ from TCR repertoires in blood. Estimated clonotype richness was generally larger for naive than for memory subsets. Based on pairwise subsampling, the degree of clonotype sharing among donors was expected to be affected by sequencing depth. The small number of donors limited the genetic and exposure-history diversity represented.

This receptor was obtained from a young man in good health. The sample comprised naive CD8+ T cells sorted from blood. Reading the label with the study, this specimen's cell subset or site is: CD45RA+CCR7+. This receptor chain uses TRBV27 and TRBJ2-2, and 9 junction bases match TRBD2. The CDR3 amino acid sequence is: CASSRQRGTSSNTGELFF. The DNA sequence is as follows: TGTGCCAGCAGCCGTCAAAGAGGGACTAGCTCGAACACCGGGGAGCTGTTTTTT.